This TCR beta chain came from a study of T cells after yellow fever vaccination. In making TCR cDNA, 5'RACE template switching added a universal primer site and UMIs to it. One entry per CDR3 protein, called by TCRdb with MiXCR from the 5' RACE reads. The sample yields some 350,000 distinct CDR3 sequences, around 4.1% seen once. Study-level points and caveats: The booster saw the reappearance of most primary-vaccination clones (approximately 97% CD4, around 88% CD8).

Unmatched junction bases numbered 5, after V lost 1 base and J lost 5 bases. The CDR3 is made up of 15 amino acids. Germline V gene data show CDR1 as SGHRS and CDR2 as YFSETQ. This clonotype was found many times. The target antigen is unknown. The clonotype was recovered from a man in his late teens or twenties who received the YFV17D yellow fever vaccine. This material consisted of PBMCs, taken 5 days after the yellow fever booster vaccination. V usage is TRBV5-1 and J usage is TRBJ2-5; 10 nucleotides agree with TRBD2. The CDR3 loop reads CASSLQGTSVETQYF. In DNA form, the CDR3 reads TGCGCCAGCAGCTTGCAGGGGACTAGCGTCGAGACCCAGTACTTC.